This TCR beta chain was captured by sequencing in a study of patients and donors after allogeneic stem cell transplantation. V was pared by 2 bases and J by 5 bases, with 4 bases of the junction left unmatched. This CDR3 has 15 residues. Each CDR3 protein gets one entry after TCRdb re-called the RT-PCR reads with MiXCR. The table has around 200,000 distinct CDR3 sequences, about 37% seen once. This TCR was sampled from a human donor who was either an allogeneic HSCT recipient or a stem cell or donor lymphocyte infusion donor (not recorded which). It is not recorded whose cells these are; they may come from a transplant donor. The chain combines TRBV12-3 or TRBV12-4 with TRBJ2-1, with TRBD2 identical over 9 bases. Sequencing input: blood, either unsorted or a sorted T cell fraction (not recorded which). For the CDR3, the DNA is TGTGCCAGCAGTTTAACTAGCGGGCCTAACAATGAGCAGTTCTTC. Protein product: CASSLTSGPNNEQFF.